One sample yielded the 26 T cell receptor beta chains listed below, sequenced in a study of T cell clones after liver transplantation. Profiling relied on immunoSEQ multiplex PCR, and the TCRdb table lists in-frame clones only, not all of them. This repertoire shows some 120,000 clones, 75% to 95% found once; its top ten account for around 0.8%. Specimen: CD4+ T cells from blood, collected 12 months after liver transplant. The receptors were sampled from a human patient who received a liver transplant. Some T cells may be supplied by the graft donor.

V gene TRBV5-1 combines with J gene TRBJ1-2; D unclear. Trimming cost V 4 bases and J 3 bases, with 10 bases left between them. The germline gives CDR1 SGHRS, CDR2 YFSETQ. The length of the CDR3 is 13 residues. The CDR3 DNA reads TGCGCCAGCAGCATCCGAGAGGACTATGGCTACACCTTC. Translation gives CASSIREDYGYTF. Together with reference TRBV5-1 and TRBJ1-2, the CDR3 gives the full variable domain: KAGVTQTPRYLIKTRGQQVTLSCSPISGHRSVSWYQQTPGQGLQFLFEYFSETQRNKGNFPGRFSGRQFSNSRSEMNVSTLELGDSALYLCASSIREDYGYTFGSGTRLTVV.

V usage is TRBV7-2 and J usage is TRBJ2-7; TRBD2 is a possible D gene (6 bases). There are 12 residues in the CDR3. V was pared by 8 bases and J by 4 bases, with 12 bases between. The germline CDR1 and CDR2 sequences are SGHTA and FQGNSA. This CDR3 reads CASSGVAYEQYF. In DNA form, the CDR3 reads TGTGCCAGCTCGGGGGTGGCGTACGAGCAGTACTTC.

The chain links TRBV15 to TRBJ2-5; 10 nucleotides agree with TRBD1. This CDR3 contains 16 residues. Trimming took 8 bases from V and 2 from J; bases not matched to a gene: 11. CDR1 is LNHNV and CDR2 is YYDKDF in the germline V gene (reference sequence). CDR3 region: CATQQRQGARQETQYF. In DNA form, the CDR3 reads TGTGCCACCCAGCAACGACAGGGGGCAAGGCAAGAGACCCAGTACTTC.

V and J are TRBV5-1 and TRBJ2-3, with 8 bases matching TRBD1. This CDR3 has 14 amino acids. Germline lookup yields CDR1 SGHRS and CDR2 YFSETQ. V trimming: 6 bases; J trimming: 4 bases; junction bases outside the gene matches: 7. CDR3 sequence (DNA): TGCGCCAGCAAGACGGGACAGGAGGCAGATACGCAGTATTTT. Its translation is CASKTGQEADTQYF. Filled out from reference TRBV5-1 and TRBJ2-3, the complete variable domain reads KAGVTQTPRYLIKTRGQQVTLSCSPISGHRSVSWYQQTPGQGLQFLFEYFSETQRNKGNFPGRFSGRQFSNSRSEMNVSTLELGDSALYLCASKTGQEADTQYFGPGTRLTVL.

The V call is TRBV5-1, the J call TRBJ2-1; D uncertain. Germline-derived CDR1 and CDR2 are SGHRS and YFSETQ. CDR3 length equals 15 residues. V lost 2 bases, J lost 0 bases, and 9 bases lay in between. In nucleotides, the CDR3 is TGCGCCAGCAGCTTTACCGAGAGCTCCTACAATGAGCAGTTCTTC. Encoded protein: CASSFTESSYNEQFF.

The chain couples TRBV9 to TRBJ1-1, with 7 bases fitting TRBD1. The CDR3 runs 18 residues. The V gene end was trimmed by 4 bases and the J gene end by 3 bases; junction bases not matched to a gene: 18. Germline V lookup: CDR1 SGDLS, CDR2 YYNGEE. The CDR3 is CASSPRQGLELMDTEAFF. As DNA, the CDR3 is TGTGCCAGCAGCCCACGACAGGGTCTGGAATTGATGGACACTGAAGCTTTCTTT.

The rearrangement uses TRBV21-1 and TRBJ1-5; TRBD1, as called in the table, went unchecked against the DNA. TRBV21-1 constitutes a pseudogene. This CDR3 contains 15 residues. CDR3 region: CASGLDRNLNQPQHF. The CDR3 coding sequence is TGTGCCAGCGGCCTTGACAGAAACTTAAATCAGCCCCAGCATTTT.

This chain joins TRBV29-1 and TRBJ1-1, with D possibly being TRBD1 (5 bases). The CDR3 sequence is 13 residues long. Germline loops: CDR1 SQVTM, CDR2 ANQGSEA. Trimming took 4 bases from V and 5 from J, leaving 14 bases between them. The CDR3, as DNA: TGCAGCGTTGGAGGGCAGGGTTTAACTGAAGCTTTCTTT. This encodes CSVGGQGLTEAFF. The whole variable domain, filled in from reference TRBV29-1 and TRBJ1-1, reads SAVISQKPSRDICQRGTSLTIQCQVDSQVTMMFWYRQQPGQSLTLIATANQGSEATYESGFVIDKFPISRPNLTFSTLTVSNMSPEDSSIYLCSVGGQGLTEAFFGQGTRLTVV.

The CDR3 DNA is TGTGCCTCAAAGAGGCGGCGGGACTACGAGCAGTACTTC. Protein sequence: CASKRRRDYEQYF. The chain carries TRBV11-3 and TRBJ2-7; tentatively, D is TRBD2 (6 bases). V shed 11 bases and J shed 3 bases, with 17 bases lying between them. Germline values: CDR1 SGHNT, CDR2 YENEEA. The CDR3 is 13 amino acids.

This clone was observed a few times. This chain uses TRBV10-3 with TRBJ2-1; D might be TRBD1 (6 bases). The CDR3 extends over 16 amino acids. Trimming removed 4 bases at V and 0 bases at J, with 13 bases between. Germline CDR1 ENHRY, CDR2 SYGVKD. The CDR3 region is CAISGDPGVSYNEQFF. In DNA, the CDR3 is TGTGCCATCAGTGGAGACCCAGGGGTCTCCTACAATGAGCAGTTCTTC.

The CDR3: CASSRKGGGEQFF. The CDR3 nucleotides read TGTGCCAGCAGCCGAAAAGGGGGCGGTGAGCAGTTCTTC. This chain links TRBV14 with TRBJ2-1, with 7 bases matching TRBD1. J lost 9 bases, V lost 4 bases, and 6 bases had no gene match. Germline loops: CDR1 SGHDN, CDR2 FVKESK. The CDR3 totals 13 residues.

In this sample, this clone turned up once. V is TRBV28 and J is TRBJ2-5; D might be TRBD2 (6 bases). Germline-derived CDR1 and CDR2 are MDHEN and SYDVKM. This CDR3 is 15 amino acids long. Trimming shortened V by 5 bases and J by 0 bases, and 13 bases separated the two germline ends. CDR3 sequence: CASSPGVVYQETQYF. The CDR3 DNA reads TGTGCCAGCAGTCCGGGGGTGGTGTACCAAGAGACCCAGTACTTC.

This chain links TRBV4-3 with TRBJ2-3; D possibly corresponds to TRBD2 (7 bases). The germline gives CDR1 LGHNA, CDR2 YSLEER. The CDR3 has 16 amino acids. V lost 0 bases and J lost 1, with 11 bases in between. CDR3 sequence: CASSQDRGARTDTQYF. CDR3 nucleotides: TGCGCCAGCAGCCAAGATCGGGGGGCCCGCACAGATACGCAGTATTTT.

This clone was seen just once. CDR3 in DNA: TGTGCCAGCACCCCAGGGGCCCCCTTCTCATCACCCCTCCACTTT. Amino acid sequence: CASTPGAPFSSPLHF. The chain employs TRBV6-5 and TRBJ1-6, with D possibly TRBD1 on 6 matching bases. Germline assignment: CDR1 MNHEY and CDR2 SVGAGI. There are 15 residues in the CDR3. V lost 7 bases and J 10 bases, leaving 20 bases between the germline ends.

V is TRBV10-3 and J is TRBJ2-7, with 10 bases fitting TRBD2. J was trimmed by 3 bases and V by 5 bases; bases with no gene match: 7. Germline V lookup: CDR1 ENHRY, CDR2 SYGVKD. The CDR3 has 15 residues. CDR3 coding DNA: TGTGCCATCAGTCCCGGGACTAGCGTGGTCTACGAGCAGTACTTC. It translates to CAISPGTSVVYEQYF.

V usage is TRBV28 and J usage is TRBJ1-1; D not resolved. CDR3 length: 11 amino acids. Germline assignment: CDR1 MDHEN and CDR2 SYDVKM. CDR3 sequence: CGASLDTEAFF. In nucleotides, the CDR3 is TGTGGAGCCTCCCTGGACACTGAAGCTTTCTTT.

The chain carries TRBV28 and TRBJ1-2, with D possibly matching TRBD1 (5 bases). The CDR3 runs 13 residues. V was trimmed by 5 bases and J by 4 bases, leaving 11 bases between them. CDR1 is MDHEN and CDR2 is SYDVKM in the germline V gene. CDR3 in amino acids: CASSNGARYGYTF. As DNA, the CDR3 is TGTGCCAGCAGTAACGGGGCTCGCTATGGCTACACCTTC.

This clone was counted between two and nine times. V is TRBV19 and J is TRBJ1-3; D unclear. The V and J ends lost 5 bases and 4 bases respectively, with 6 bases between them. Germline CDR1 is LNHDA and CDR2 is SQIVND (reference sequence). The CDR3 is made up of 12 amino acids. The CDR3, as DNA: TGTGCCAGTAGTTTCGGAGGAAACACCATATATTTT. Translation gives CASSFGGNTIYF.

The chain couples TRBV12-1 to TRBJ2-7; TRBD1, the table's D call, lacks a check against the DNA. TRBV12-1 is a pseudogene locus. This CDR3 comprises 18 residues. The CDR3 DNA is TGTGCCAGCAGCTTTGCAGTCGCGCCGACAGGGTCCTCCTACGAGCAGTACTTC. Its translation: CASSFAVAPTGSSYEQYF.

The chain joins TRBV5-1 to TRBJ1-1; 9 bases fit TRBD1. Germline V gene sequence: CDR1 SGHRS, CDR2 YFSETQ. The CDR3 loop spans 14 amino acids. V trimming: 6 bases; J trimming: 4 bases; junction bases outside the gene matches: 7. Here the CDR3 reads CASILGTGSTEAFF. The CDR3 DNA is TGCGCCAGCATCCTGGGGACAGGGAGCACTGAAGCTTTCTTT.

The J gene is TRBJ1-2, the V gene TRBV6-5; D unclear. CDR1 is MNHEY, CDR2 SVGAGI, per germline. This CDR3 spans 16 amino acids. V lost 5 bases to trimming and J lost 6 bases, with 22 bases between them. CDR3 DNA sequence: TGTGCCAGCAGTCACTACGGACCGTTCCAAAAGGATGGCTACACCTTC. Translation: CASSHYGPFQKDGYTF.

This CDR3 is CASSLSGNTGELFF. The CDR3 DNA reads as TGTGCCAGCTCACTAAGCGGGAACACCGGGGAGCTGTTTTTT. The rearrangement uses TRBV18 and TRBJ2-2; perhaps TRBD2 as D (5 bases). Trimming left V 4 bases short and J 1 base short, with 7 bases between. This CDR3 has 14 amino acids. The germline V gene encodes CDR1 KGHSH and CDR2 LQKENI.

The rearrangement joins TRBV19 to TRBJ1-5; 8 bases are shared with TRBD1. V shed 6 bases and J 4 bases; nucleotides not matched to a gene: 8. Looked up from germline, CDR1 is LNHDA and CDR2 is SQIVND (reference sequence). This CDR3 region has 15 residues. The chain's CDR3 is CASRQDRGGNQPQHF. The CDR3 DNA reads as TGTGCCAGTAGACAAGACAGGGGAGGGAATCAGCCCCAGCATTTT.

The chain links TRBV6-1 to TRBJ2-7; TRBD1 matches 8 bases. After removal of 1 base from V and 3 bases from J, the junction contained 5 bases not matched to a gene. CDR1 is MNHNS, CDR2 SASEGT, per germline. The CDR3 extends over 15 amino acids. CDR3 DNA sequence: TGTGCCAGCAGTGAAGGACAGGGGACCGTCTACGAGCAGTACTTC. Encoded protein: CASSEGQGTVYEQYF.

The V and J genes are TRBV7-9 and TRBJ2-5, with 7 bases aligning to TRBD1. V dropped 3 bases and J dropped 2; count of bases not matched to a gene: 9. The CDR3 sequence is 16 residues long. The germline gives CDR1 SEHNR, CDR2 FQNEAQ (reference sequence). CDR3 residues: CASSFPTGLRQETQYF. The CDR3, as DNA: TGTGCCAGCAGCTTCCCGACAGGGCTTCGGCAAGAGACCCAGTACTTC.

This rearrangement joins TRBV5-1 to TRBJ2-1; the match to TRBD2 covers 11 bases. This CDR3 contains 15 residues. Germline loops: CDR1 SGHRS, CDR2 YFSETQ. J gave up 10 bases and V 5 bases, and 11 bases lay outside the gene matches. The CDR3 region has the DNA TGCGCCAGCAGACCCTCCGGGACTAGCGGCGGGGAGCAGTTCTTC. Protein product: CASRPSGTSGGEQFF.